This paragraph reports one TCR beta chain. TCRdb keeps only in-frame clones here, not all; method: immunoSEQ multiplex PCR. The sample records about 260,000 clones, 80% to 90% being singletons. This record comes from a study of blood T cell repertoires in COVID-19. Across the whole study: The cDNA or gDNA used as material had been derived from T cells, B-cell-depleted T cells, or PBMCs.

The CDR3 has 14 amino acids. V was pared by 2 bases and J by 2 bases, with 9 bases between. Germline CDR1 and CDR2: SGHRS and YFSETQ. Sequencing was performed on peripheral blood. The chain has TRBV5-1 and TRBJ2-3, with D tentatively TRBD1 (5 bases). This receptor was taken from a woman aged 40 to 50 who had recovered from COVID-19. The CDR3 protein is CASSLTGLTDTQYF. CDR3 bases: TGCGCCAGCAGCTTAACAGGCCTCACAGATACGCAGTATTTT.